The 2 T cell receptor beta chains in this list originate from one sample, sequenced in a study of T cell responses to AZD1222 COVID-19 vaccine. Sequencing used immunoSEQ multiplex PCR; TCRdb keeps in-frame clones, though not all of them. This table holds around 80,000 clones, 85% to 95% found once. Sequenced material: peripheral blood, taken on day 0 of AZD1222 vaccination. Receptor source: an adult in good health.

The V gene is TRBV19, the J gene TRBJ1-6, with D tentatively TRBD1 (5 bases). The length of the CDR3 is 14 residues. CDR1 is LNHDA and CDR2 is SQIVND in the germline V gene (reference sequence). Trimming left V 8 bases short and J 5 bases short, with 13 bases between. The CDR3 DNA reads TGTGCCAGTTGTGGGGCAGTGAATAATTCACCCCTCCACTTT. This gives the protein CASCGAVNNSPLHF.

In its sample, this clone was seen a few times. V usage is TRBV4-1 and J usage is TRBJ2-7; D is uncertain. Germline CDR1 reads MGHRA; CDR2 reads YSYEKL. CDR3 length: 15 residues. V was cut by 2 bases and J by 7 bases, with 18 bases left in between. CDR3 sequence: CASSQLSTKLGEQYF. The CDR3 nucleotides read TGCGCCAGCAGCCAACTTTCTACAAAATTGGGGGAGCAGTACTTC.